The rows below give T cell receptor beta chains drawn from one sample of a study of T cells in Graves' hyperthyroidism and ophthalmopathy. One entry per CDR3 protein, called by TCRdb with MiXCR from the multiplex PCR reads. The sample contains about 350,000 distinct CDR3 sequences, over 15% of which appear only once. Sequences were obtained from blood. The source is a woman aged 40 to 49 with Graves' ophthalmopathy. CDR3s leave out the opening cysteine and the closing phenylalanine or tryptophan. Size values are once, few and many counts, or a class for expanded clones, and some rows have none.

TRBV6-2/TRBV6-3 many ASSYLRGGLPITEAF
TRBV6-5 many ASSSPGTYSNQPQH
TRBV6-1 . ASSRPDGEAF
TRBV20-1 many SASVLADQETQY
TRBV2 many ASSPGTALQPQH
TRBV7-8 many ASSPGPGEVF
TRBV28 many ASDYSLNTEAF
TRBV28 many ASTPITGRQETQY
TRBV28 many ASSFGGGEAF
TRBV12-3/TRBV12-4 many ASGSNTGELF
TRBV12-3/TRBV12-4 . ASSLFPSGRGETQY
TRBV4-2 many ASSQGTVGRNTEAF
TRBV28 . ASSLSPEQGLRTEAF
TRBV27 many ASRNTGSIFYGYT
TRBV15 many ATSREKQTNYGYT
TRBV3-1 few ASSQYRGYQETQY
TRBV6-7 many ASSPAGGPTGVRVPTDTQY
TRBV7-9 many ASSLDGRAHQETQY
TRBV28 many PSSLPAGAREQY
TRBV12-3/TRBV12-4 many ASTTGSSNQPQH
TRBV19 many ASSLWTGRTAETQY
TRBV29-1 many SVDQAWDTEAF
TRBV6-1 . ASSTGEGGYGYT
TRBV28 many ASSSLTGGKAKTQY
TRBV6-2/TRBV6-3 many ASSYYGTPYEQY
TRBV12-3/TRBV12-4 many ASSFVTGGISGNTIY
TRBV5-6 many ASSLQGLAKNIQY
TRBV15 many ATSRVVGGVPETQY
TRBV7-8 . ASSLEKTGKGYT
TRBV30 many AWSKVLTDTQY
TRBV4-2 many ASSHGQGEDQPQH
TRBV2 many ASSRDANPREAF
TRBV9 many ASSTNYGYT
TRBV10-1 few ASSVGVYMDGSSYEQY
TRBV19 many ASSMGALGDTEAF
TRBV29-1 many SVVLFGSLSTDTQY
TRBV7-8 many ASSLSYLNTEAF